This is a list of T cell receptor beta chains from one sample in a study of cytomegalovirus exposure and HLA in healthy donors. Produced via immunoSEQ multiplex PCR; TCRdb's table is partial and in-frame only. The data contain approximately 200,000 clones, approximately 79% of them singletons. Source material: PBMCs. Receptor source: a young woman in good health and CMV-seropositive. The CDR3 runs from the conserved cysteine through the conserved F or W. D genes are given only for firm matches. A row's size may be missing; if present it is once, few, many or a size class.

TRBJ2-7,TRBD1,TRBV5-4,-,TGTGCCAGCAGCTTGGCCGCAGGGGGCTACGAGCAGTACTTC,CASSLAAGGYEQYF
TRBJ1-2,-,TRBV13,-,TGTGCCAGCAGCCTGACGCCCCCTTTATACCACACTACTGATGGCTACACCTTC,CASSLTPPLYHTTDGYTF
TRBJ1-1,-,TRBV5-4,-,TGTGCCAGCAGCTTATCCTTGATGTCCCCGGGGGGGGAAGCTTTCTTT,CASSLSLMSPGGEAFF
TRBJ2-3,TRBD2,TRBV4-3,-,TGCGCCAGCAGCCAAGTCTGGATGGTAGCGGGGCCCACAGATACGCAGTATTTT,CASSQVWMVAGPTDTQYF
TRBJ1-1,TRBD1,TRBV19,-,TGTGCCACCAACACAGGGGGCACTGAAGCTTTCTTT,CATNTGGTEAFF
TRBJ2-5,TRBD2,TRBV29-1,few,TGCAGCGTTGACGGGACTAGCGGGGGGGCGGAGCAAGAGACCCAGTACTTC,CSVDGTSGGAEQETQYF
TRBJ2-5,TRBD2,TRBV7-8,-,TGTGCCACACTACCGAGGCTAGCGGGAGGAGCAGGGGAGACCCAGTACTTC,CATLPRLAGGAGETQYF
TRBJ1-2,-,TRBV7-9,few,TGTGCCAGCAGCTTATTACAGGTCAGCTATGGCTACACCTTC,CASSLLQVSYGYTF
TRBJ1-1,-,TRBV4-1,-,TGCGCCAGCAGCTCACAACAGGGACGTTGGGGCGCTTTCTTT,CASSSQQGRWGAFF
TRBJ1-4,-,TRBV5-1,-,TGCGCCAGCAGCTTAGCAACCACTAATGAAAAACTGTTTTTT,CASSLATTNEKLFF
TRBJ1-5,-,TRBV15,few,TGTGCCACCAGCGCAACCGGGGGAAGCAATCAGCCCCAGCATTTT,CATSATGGSNQPQHF
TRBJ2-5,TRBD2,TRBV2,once,TGTGCCAGCAGTGGCTTACGGGAGGTTGAAGAGACCCAGTACTTC,CASSGLREVEETQYF
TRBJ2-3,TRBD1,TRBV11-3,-,TGTGCCAGCAGCTTAGATGGGGGGACAGGGACCACAGATACGCAGTATTTT,CASSLDGGTGTTDTQYF
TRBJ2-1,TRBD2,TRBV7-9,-,TGTGCCAGCAGCTTAATCACTAGCGGTAACAATGAGCAGTTCTTC,CASSLITSGNNEQFF
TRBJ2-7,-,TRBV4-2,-,TGTGCCAGCAGCCAAGATCTAGGGCAGGGCCCCTCCTACGAGCAGTACTTC,CASSQDLGQGPSYEQYF
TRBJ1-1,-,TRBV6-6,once,TGTGCCAGCAGTTACTCGGGCAGGTTGAACACTGAAGCTTTCTTT,CASSYSGRLNTEAFF
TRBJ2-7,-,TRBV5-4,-,TGTGCCAGCAGCTCGCGGGGCTACGAGCAGTACTTC,CASSSRGYEQYF